These T cell receptor beta chains were read from a single sample in a study of T-cell memory formation after mild COVID-19. One entry per CDR3 protein results from TCRdb running MiXCR on the 5' RACE reads. Here the sample spans more than 150,000 distinct CDR3 sequences, about a fifth being singletons. The sample was PBMCs or a T cell subset sorted from them (not recorded which). Receptor source: an adult woman who had mild COVID-19 (a few samples of this study predate the infection). Cell type and time point are not known. The CDR3 runs from the conserved cysteine through the conserved F or W. A D gene is named only where the DNA matches it firmly. Rows give clone size only sometimes, using once, few, many, or a class for an expanded clone.

clone_size j_call v_call d_call cdr3_nt cdr3_aa
many TRBJ2-1 TRBV15 - TGTGCCACCAGCAGAGATGGGCTAGCGAACTACCATGAGTCGTTCTTC CATSRDGLANYHESFF
- TRBJ2-7 TRBV27 - TGTGCCAGCAGTCCCCCAGGGGCCGAGCAGTACTTC CASSPPGAEQYF
once TRBJ1-5 TRBV30 - TGTGCCTGGGGAATAAATCAGCCCCAGCATTTT CAWGINQPQHF
few TRBJ1-4 TRBV10-3 - TGTGCCATCAGTGGGGCAGGATCAGGGGAAAAACTGTTTTTT CAISGAGSGEKLFF
- TRBJ2-7 TRBV6-5 - TGTGCCAGCAGTTACTGGAACGGCTACGAGCAGTACTTC CASSYWNGYEQYF
few TRBJ2-7 TRBV27 TRBD1 TGTGCCAGCAGTTTATCCCGGGACAGGGCCTACGAGCAGTACTTC CASSLSRDRAYEQYF
- TRBJ2-3 TRBV10-2 - TGCGCCAGCAAAGGGGATGCTGGGGTAGATACGCAGTATTTT CASKGDAGVDTQYF
- TRBJ2-7 TRBV5-6 TRBD1 TGTGCCAGCAGCAGTCCCGGGACAGGGGAGGCCTACGAGCAGTACTTC CASSSPGTGEAYEQYF
- TRBJ1-6 TRBV6-5 - TGTGCCAGCAGTTACTCGTCGGCAGGGTATAATTCACCCCTCCACTTT CASSYSSAGYNSPLHF
- TRBJ2-7 TRBV4-1 - TGCGCCAGCAGCCACGCGGATACCTACGAGCAGTACTTC CASSHADTYEQYF
- TRBJ2-7 TRBV4-2 TRBD2 TGTGCCAGCAGCCAAGTGAAAACTAGCGGGACGGAGCAGTACTTC CASSQVKTSGTEQYF
- TRBJ2-3 TRBV10-3 TRBD2 TGTGCCATCAGTGAGCTGGGGGGGAGAGATACGCAGTATTTT CAISELGGRDTQYF
- TRBJ1-5 TRBV7-6 - TGTGCCAGCAGCCCCGAACCTAAGGGCAATCAGCCCCAGCATTTT CASSPEPKGNQPQHF
few TRBJ2-7 TRBV10-3 TRBD1 TGTGCCATCAGTGATCCTGGACAGGAGAGTGTCTACGAGCAGTACTTC CAISDPGQESVYEQYF
few TRBJ1-4 TRBV27 - TGTGCCAGCAGTTTAAGGCGGTTGAATGAAAAACTGTTTTTT CASSLRRLNEKLFF
- TRBJ2-2 TRBV5-1 - TGCGCCAGCAGCGATAGCCTTTTAACCGGGGAGCTGTTTTTT CASSDSLLTGELFF
few TRBJ2-1 TRBV5-6 TRBD2 TGTGCCAGCAGCTTGGCCGCCAGCGGGGATGAGCAGTTCTTC CASSLAASGDEQFF
- TRBJ2-3 TRBV12-3/TRBV12-4 - TGTGCCAGCATTGGGTCAGGGGCAGATACGCAGTATTTT CASIGSGADTQYF
few TRBJ2-7 TRBV27 - TGTGCCAGCAGTCCGGGGGAGTACGAGCAGTACTTC CASSPGEYEQYF
few TRBJ2-1 TRBV6-4 TRBD2 TGTGCCAGCAGTGACTCGACTAGCGGGAGCAATGAGCAGTTCTTC CASSDSTSGSNEQFF
- TRBJ2-2 TRBV7-6 - TGTGCCAGCAGCGAACACACCGGGGAGCTGTTTTTT CASSEHTGELFF
- TRBJ2-1 TRBV2 - TGTGCCAGCGTGGGGTTCAATGAGCAGTTCTTC CASVGFNEQFF
- TRBJ2-3 TRBV5-1 TRBD2 TGCGCCAGCAGCTCCTTCTTAGCGGGTAGCACAGATACGCAGTATTTT CASSSFLAGSTDTQYF
few TRBJ1-2 TRBV6-6 TRBD1 TGTGCCAGCAGTTATCCCCACAGGGGGCGCCGAGGCTACACCTTC CASSYPHRGRRGYTF
few TRBJ1-2 TRBV5-1 - TGCGCCAGCAGCTTGGCCCTCAGGGGAAGTGGGTATGGCTACACCTTC CASSLALRGSGYGYTF
many TRBJ2-7 TRBV11-2 - TGTGCCAGCAGCTTCCCGGACAGAGTAATGTACGAGCAGTACTTC CASSFPDRVMYEQYF
- TRBJ2-1 TRBV15 TRBD2 TGTGCCACCAGCAGAGCACTAGCGGGAGTTAATGAGCAGTTCTTC CATSRALAGVNEQFF
few TRBJ2-1 TRBV30 TRBD2 TGTGCCTGGAGCATAGCGGGGGGGATGGATGAGCAGTTCTTC CAWSIAGGMDEQFF
once TRBJ2-3 TRBV29-1 - TGCAGCGTTGCTGCCGGGGCGAAAGGCACAGATACGCAGTATTTT CSVAAGAKGTDTQYF
few TRBJ2-1 TRBV20-1 TRBD2 TGCAGTGCTAGAGACACTAGCGGGAGGCATCGTTCCGACGAGCAGTTCTTC CSARDTSGRHRSDEQFF
few TRBJ2-1 TRBV19 TRBD2 TGTGCCAGTAGTTGGGGAGGGCCCTACAATGAGCAGTTCTTC CASSWGGPYNEQFF
- TRBJ2-7 TRBV7-6 TRBD1 TGTGCCAGCAGCCCCATCCGGGACAGAAGCTCCTACGAGCAGTACTTC CASSPIRDRSSYEQYF
- TRBJ2-5 TRBV7-9 - TGTGCCAGCAGCTTAGAGCTGGGGGAGACCCAGTACTTC CASSLELGETQYF
- TRBJ2-5 TRBV29-1 TRBD1 TGCAGCGTTGAACGCATAGGGGGCTCGGAGACCCAGTACTTC CSVERIGGSETQYF
- TRBJ2-4 TRBV5-4 - TGTGCCAGCAGCCGGAATCGGAACCTAGCCAAAAACATTCAGTACTTC CASSRNRNLAKNIQYF
- TRBJ1-6 TRBV6-5 TRBD1 TGTGCCAGCAGTTCCGGCGCCGTAGAGGACAGGGTTAGGGCACCCCTCCACTTT CASSSGAVEDRVRAPLHF
once TRBJ2-7 TRBV27 TRBD1 TGTGCCAGCAGTCCGGACAGGGTCTACGAGCAGTACTTC CASSPDRVYEQYF
few TRBJ2-7 TRBV6-2/TRBV6-3 - TGTGCCAGCAGTTACTCGCGATACTACGAGCAGTACTTC CASSYSRYYEQYF
- TRBJ2-5 TRBV15 - TGTGCCACCAGCAGAGAAGGAATAGCAGTCGGAAAGACCCAGTACTTC CATSREGIAVGKTQYF
- TRBJ1-6 TRBV5-5 - TGTGCCAGCAGCCTAGACAGGCATTCACCCCTCCACTTT CASSLDRHSPLHF
- TRBJ1-1 TRBV12-3/TRBV12-4 - TGTGCCAGCAGACAGTCTCTAGGGAATGAAGCTTTCTTT CASRQSLGNEAFF
- TRBJ1-2 TRBV15 - TGTGCCACCAGCAGAAGAGCATCCTCGGGACCGAACTATGGCTACACCTTC CATSRRASSGPNYGYTF
- TRBJ2-4 TRBV20-1 - TGCAGTGCTTCAAGGGCGGGTGGGCGAGACATTCAGTACTTC CSASRAGGRDIQYF
- TRBJ2-7 TRBV20-1 TRBD2 TGCAGTGCTGAGCGAACTAGCGGTAGGCATGGATACGAGCAGTACTTC CSAERTSGRHGYEQYF
- TRBJ2-1 TRBV7-6 - TGTGCCAGCAGCCACCGGGACCGGGCGGATGAGCAGTTCTTC CASSHRDRADEQFF
few TRBJ2-3 TRBV7-6 - TGTGCCAGCAGCTCCGAGGCGGGTGGGGCAGATACGCAGTATTTT CASSSEAGGADTQYF
- TRBJ2-2 TRBV19 TRBD2 TGTGCCAGTACACTAGCGGTACTTAACACCGGGGAGCTGTTTTTT CASTLAVLNTGELFF
- TRBJ2-7 TRBV5-6 - TGTGCCAGCAGCTGGGACACTGGCTACGAGCAGTACTTC CASSWDTGYEQYF
few TRBJ2-1 TRBV7-9 - TGTGCCAGCAGCTTATACAGAACCCCTTCCTACAATGAGCAGTTCTTC CASSLYRTPSYNEQFF
- TRBJ2-2 TRBV2 - TGTGCCAGCCGTCGAGGGTGGACCGGGGAGCTGTTTTTT CASRRGWTGELFF
- TRBJ2-2 TRBV14 TRBD1 TGTGCCAGCAGCCAAGAAGGGGGCCCCGGGGAGCTGTTTTTT CASSQEGGPGELFF
- TRBJ2-3 TRBV29-1 TRBD2 TGCAGCGTTACGGGAGGGCCATTAATAACCACAGATACGCAGTATTTT CSVTGGPLITTDTQYF
few TRBJ1-2 TRBV7-8 - TGTGCCAGCAGCTTAGTAGAGGGGCTTGACTATGGCTACACCTTC CASSLVEGLDYGYTF
few TRBJ2-3 TRBV29-1 TRBD1 TGCAGCGTAGAGGACAGGGGAGGCACAGATACGCAGTATTTT CSVEDRGGTDTQYF
- TRBJ2-7 TRBV15 - TGTGCCACCAGCTTAGAGGGTAACTCCTACGAGCAGTACTTC CATSLEGNSYEQYF
- TRBJ2-5 TRBV5-1 - TGCGCCAGCAGCTTGGCGGAAGCGGGCGGAAGAAAAGAGACCCAGTACTTC CASSLAEAGGRKETQYF
- TRBJ2-1 TRBV6-2/TRBV6-3 TRBD1 TGTGCCAGCAGTTACTCGGACAGGGGGCGGGATGAGCAGTTCTTC CASSYSDRGRDEQFF